The 31 T cell receptor beta chains reported below all come from one sample, sequenced in a study of T cell repertoires in cytomegalovirus infection. TCRdb reprocessed the reads via MiXCR and lists one record per CDR3 protein. There are 510,000 or so distinct CDR3 sequences in the sample; about 30% occur only once, and roughly an eighth lies in the top ten. The sequenced sample consisted of PBMCs. The receptors were sampled from a human donor in good health (CMV status not recorded). Some clones in this sample may be carry-over from other donors' samples.

The sample holds a few counts of this clonotype. Here the CDR3 DNA reads TGTGCTAGTGCGGTCCGCGGGCGCAATGAGCAGTTCTTC. This encodes CASAVRGRNEQFF. The V call is TRBV12-5, the J call TRBJ2-1, with TRBD2 as a possible D gene (5 bases). This CDR3 is 13 amino acids long. Trimming cost V 7 bases and J 6 bases, with 13 bases left between them. Germline CDR1 reads LGHNT; CDR2 reads FRNRAP.

This clonotype was seen at least ten times. V and J are TRBV7-8 and TRBJ2-5, with D perhaps matching TRBD2 (6 bases). The CDR3 contains 14 residues. The V gene lost 5 bases and the J gene lost 5 bases, with 15 bases spanning the gap. Germline V gene data show CDR1 as SGHVS and CDR2 as FQNEAQ. Written as DNA, the CDR3 is TGTGCCAGCAGCCTGCGGGACGCCAGGGAGACCCAGTACTTC. Translated, it gives CASSLRDARETQYF.

The gene calls are TRBV20-1 and TRBJ1-1, with no clear D. The V end was cut by 6 bases, the J end by 1 base, with 9 bases between. The CDR3 runs 12 residues. Germline values: CDR1 DFQATT, CDR2 SNEGSKA (reference sequence). The CDR3 bases are TGCAGTGCAAGGGAGGCGAACACTGAAGCTTTCTTT. The encoded protein is CSAREANTEAFF.

There are many counts of this clonotype. The rearrangement uses TRBV28 and TRBJ1-6; D not certain. With 3 bases removed from V and 0 bases from J, the gap between germline ends came to 9 bases. The length of the CDR3 is 16 residues. In germline, CDR1 is MDHEN, CDR2 SYDVKM. CDR3 coding DNA: TGTGCCAGCAGTTTTGGTCGTAGCTCCTATAATTCACCCCTCCACTTT. Encoded protein: CASSFGRSSYNSPLHF.

The chain combines TRBV5-1 with TRBJ2-5, with no clear D. This CDR3 is 11 amino acids long. The V end lost 6 bases, the J end lost 10 bases, and 13 bases lay between the germline ends. The V gene's germline CDR1 is SGHRS and CDR2 YFSETQ. CDR3 bases: TGCGCCAGCACTGATGGGAATATCCAGTACTTC. It translates to CASTDGNIQYF. Based on the CDR3 plus reference TRBV5-1 and TRBJ2-5, the full variable domain is KAGVTQTPRYLIKTRGQQVTLSCSPISGHRSVSWYQQTPGQGLQFLFEYFSETQRNKGNFPGRFSGRQFSNSRSEMNVSTLELGDSALYLCASTDGNIQYFGPGTRLLVL.

This clonotype was seen only a few times. The chain joins TRBV5-1 to TRBJ1-1; no definite D call. V lost 0 bases and J lost 1, with 7 bases in between. The V gene's germline CDR1 is SGHRS and CDR2 YFSETQ. CDR3 length: 14 amino acids. The CDR3 DNA is TGCGCCAGCAGCTTGGTGCATGGGAACACTGAAGCTTTCTTT. This encodes CASSLVHGNTEAFF.

The chain recombines TRBV20-1 with TRBJ2-5; D possibly matches TRBD1 or TRBD2 (5 bases each). The CDR3 sequence is 16 residues long. CDR1 is DFQATT, CDR2 SNEGSKA, per germline (reference sequence). The V end lost 3 bases, the J end lost 2 bases, and 19 bases lay between the germline ends. The CDR3 DNA reads TGCAGTGCTAGCCCCCGCACGGGGCTCTCGCAAGAGACCCAGTACTTC. Its protein product is CSASPRTGLSQETQYF.

This clonotype was detected ten times or more. The CDR3 coding sequence is TGTGCCAGCAGCAAAGACAGGGGTGGTGGCTACACCTTC. It is translated as CASSKDRGGGYTF. The chain is built from TRBV7-2 and TRBJ1-2; 8 bases line up with TRBD1. J gave up 7 bases and V 5 bases, and 6 bases lay outside the gene matches. The germline V gene encodes CDR1 SGHTA and CDR2 FQGNSA. The CDR3 has 13 residues. Full variable domain (rest looked up from reference TRBV7-2 and TRBJ1-2): GAGVSQSPSNKVTEKGKDVELRCDPISGHTALYWYRQSLGQGLEFLIYFQGNSAPDKSGLPSDRFSAERTGGSVSTLTIQRTQQEDSAVYLCASSKDRGGGYTFGSGTRLTVV.

This clonotype has ten or more counts. The chain has TRBV19 and TRBJ2-1; 16 bases line up with TRBD2. CDR3 length equals 18 residues. V lost 6 bases to trimming and J lost 2 bases; unmatched junction nucleotides: 7. CDR1 and CDR2 from the germline V gene are LNHDA and SQIVND (reference sequence). CDR3 sequence reads: CASRDRGLAGGPYNEQFF. The CDR3 region has the DNA TGTGCCAGTAGGGACAGGGGACTAGCGGGAGGGCCCTACAATGAGCAGTTCTTC. The whole variable domain, filled in from reference TRBV19 and TRBJ2-1, reads DGGITQSPKYLFRKEGQNVTLSCEQNLNHDAMYWYRQDPGQGLRLIYYSQIVNDFQKGDIAEGYSVSREKKESFPLTVTSAQKNPTAFYLCASRDRGLAGGPYNEQFFGPGTRLTVL.

In this sample, this clonotype turned up many times. The gene calls are TRBV7-8 and TRBJ2-5, with TRBD1 identical over 11 bases. The CDR3 is 15 amino acids. The junction had 4 bases not matched to a gene; V was cut back by 0 bases and J by 7 bases. CDR1 SGHVS and CDR2 FQNEAQ come from the germline V gene. The CDR3 region has the DNA TGTGCCAGCAGCTTAGCCGGGACAGGGGGAGCGACCCAGTACTTC. This encodes CASSLAGTGGATQYF.

This clonotype was detected ten times or more. The chain combines TRBV7-8 with TRBJ2-2, with D maybe TRBD2 (6 bases). Germline CDR1 and CDR2: SGHVS and FQNEAQ. Deletions cut 9 bases from V and 2 bases from J, with 10 bases between. The length of the CDR3 is 13 residues. This chain's CDR3 is CARGLPNTGELFF. The CDR3 nucleotides read TGTGCCAGGGGACTTCCCAACACCGGGGAGCTGTTTTTT.

The sample holds a few counts of this clonotype. The chain is built from TRBV28 and TRBJ1-2; 8 nucleotides align to TRBD1. Germline CDR1 MDHEN, CDR2 SYDVKM. The junction had 5 bases not matched to a gene; V was cut back by 6 bases and J by 5 bases. The CDR3 has 13 amino acids. The CDR3: CASSRTGTYGYTF. The CDR3 coding sequence is TGTGCCAGCAGCAGGACAGGGACGTATGGCTACACCTTC.

This clonotype was picked up one time. The V gene is TRBV7-9, the J gene TRBJ2-1, with TRBD2 identical over 14 bases. The germline V gene encodes CDR1 SEHNR and CDR2 FQNEAQ (reference sequence). The CDR3 sequence is 17 residues long. J was trimmed by 6 bases and V by 5 bases; bases with no gene match: 9. CDR3 sequence reads: CASSVGTSGSLSNEQFF. As DNA, the CDR3 is TGTGCCAGCAGCGTCGGGACTAGCGGGAGCTTAAGCAATGAGCAGTTCTTC.

This clonotype was seen a handful of times. J is TRBJ2-6 and V is TRBV27; 7 bases are shared with TRBD1. Per germline, CDR1 MNHEY and CDR2 SMNVEV (reference sequence). V shed 5 bases and J 0 bases; nucleotides not matched to a gene: 7. The CDR3 is 17 residues long. As DNA, the CDR3 is TGTGCCAGCAGTACGGACAGGCGCCTCTCTGGGGCCAACGTCCTGACTTTC. Its translation: CASSTDRRLSGANVLTF.

The J gene is TRBJ1-1, the V gene TRBV5-4; 8 positions match TRBD1. V was pared by 4 bases and J by 4 bases, with 9 bases of the junction left unmatched. CDR1 and CDR2 from the germline V gene are SGHNT and YYREEE (reference sequence). The CDR3 is 15 amino acids. This CDR3 is CASSPQAGGPTEAFF. CDR3 sequence (DNA): TGTGCCAGCAGCCCACAGGCAGGGGGCCCCACTGAAGCTTTCTTT.

V gene TRBV10-3 combines with J gene TRBJ2-1; the match to TRBD2 covers 9 bases. This CDR3 is built from 14 residues. Germline CDR1 is ENHRY and CDR2 is SYGVKD. Germline trimming cut 10 bases from V and 5 bases from J; bases unmatched to any gene: 9. CDR3 sequence (DNA): TGTGCCACGGGGGTAGCGGGAGATCACAATGAGCAGTTCTTC. Its translation: CATGVAGDHNEQFF.

This clonotype showed up many times. This chain links TRBV7-9 with TRBJ1-4; 7 bases agree with TRBD1. V shed 5 bases and J 2 bases; nucleotides not matched to a gene: 5. Germline CDR1 reads SEHNR; CDR2 reads FQNEAQ (reference sequence). This CDR3 is 15 amino acids long. CDR3 loop: CASSAQQGTNEKLFF. The CDR3 coding sequence is TGTGCCAGCAGCGCCCAACAGGGGACTAATGAAAAACTGTTTTTT.

In its sample, this clonotype was seen a few times. This chain connects TRBV19 to TRBJ2-1; 11 bases fit TRBD2. CDR1 is LNHDA and CDR2 is SQIVND in the germline V gene (reference sequence). The CDR3 loop spans 15 amino acids. The ends lost 4 bases at V and 6 bases at J; junction bases unmatched: 5. CDR3 bases: TGTGCCAGTAGTAAACTAGCGGGAGTTGGCAATGAGCAGTTCTTC. As protein: CASSKLAGVGNEQFF.

This chain joins TRBV7-9 and TRBJ2-5; D is unresolved. The CDR3 consists of 13 residues. Germline CDR1 SEHNR, CDR2 FQNEAQ (reference sequence). The V end lost 5 bases, the J end lost 5 bases, and 12 bases lay between the germline ends. The CDR3 loop is CASSPISEETQYF. The CDR3 nucleotides read TGTGCCAGCAGCCCCATATCGGAGGAGACCCAGTACTTC.

This clonotype showed up many times. This chain uses TRBV7-2 with TRBJ1-5, with TRBD1 matching 9 bases. The CDR3 consists of 14 residues. Germline V lookup: CDR1 SGHTA, CDR2 FQGNSA. Losses at the gene ends were 5 bases for V and 5 bases for J; bases not matched to a gene: 4. CDR3 region: CASSTRQGDQPQHF. Here the CDR3 DNA reads TGTGCCAGCAGCACCCGACAGGGGGATCAGCCCCAGCATTTT.

V and J are TRBV10-3 and TRBJ1-1, with D hard to call. The germline V gene encodes CDR1 ENHRY and CDR2 SYGVKD. The length of the CDR3 is 13 residues. Trimming stripped 8 bases from V and 0 bases from J, with 10 bases between. The CDR3 bases are TGTGCCATCTTAAGAGATATGAACACTGAAGCTTTCTTT. Its protein product is CAILRDMNTEAFF.

This clonotype was detected ten times or more. This chain connects TRBV6-2 or TRBV6-3 to TRBJ2-2; 10 positions agree with TRBD2. In germline, CDR1 is MNHEY, CDR2 SVGEGT. CDR3 length: 15 amino acids. With V trimmed by 8 bases and J by 1 base, 4 bases remained unmatched. The CDR3 DNA is TGTGCCAGCGGAGGACTAGCGGAGAACACCGGGGAGCTGTTTTTT. Protein sequence: CASGGLAENTGELFF.

The CDR3 DNA is TGCAGCGTTGGGAGAGCGAACACCGGGGAGCTGTTTTTT. Translated: CSVGRANTGELFF. The genes are TRBV29-1 and TRBJ2-2; D remains ambiguous. The CDR3 covers 13 residues. The V and J ends lost 4 bases and 0 bases respectively, with 6 bases between them. Germline assignment: CDR1 SQVTM and CDR2 ANQGSEA.

For the CDR3, the DNA is TGTGCCAGCAGCTTATCCAGGTCCAATGAGCAGTTCTTC. As protein: CASSLSRSNEQFF. The chain recombines TRBV11-3 with TRBJ2-1, with unresolved D. The CDR3 sequence is 13 residues long. From germline, CDR1 is SGHNT and CDR2 YENEEA. V shed 2 bases and J shed 6 bases, with 8 bases lying between them. Filled out from reference TRBV11-3 and TRBJ2-1, the complete variable domain reads EAGVVQSPRYKIIEKKQPVAFWCNPISGHNTLYWYLQNLGQGPELLIRYENEEAVDDSQLPKDRFSAERLKGVDSTLKIQPAELGDSAVYLCASSLSRSNEQFFGPGTRLTVL.

This clonotype was seen more than once but under ten times. V usage is TRBV7-9 and J usage is TRBJ1-4; 7 positions match TRBD1. V shed 5 bases and J 8 bases; nucleotides not matched to a gene: 8. Germline V lookup: CDR1 SEHNR, CDR2 FQNEAQ (reference sequence). The CDR3 spans 14 residues. Here the CDR3 reads CASSRQGEEEKLFF. CDR3 coding DNA: TGTGCCAGCAGCCGACAGGGTGAGGAAGAAAAACTGTTTTTT. The whole variable domain, remainder taken from reference TRBV7-9 and TRBJ1-4, is DTGVSQNPRHKITKRGQNVTFRCDPISEHNRLYWYRQTLGQGPEFLTYFQNEAQLEKSRLLSDRFSAERPKGSFSTLEIQRTEQGDSAMYLCASSRQGEEEKLFFGSGTQLSVL.

The chain carries TRBV14 and TRBJ2-3; D ambiguous. Germline V CDR1 and CDR2: SGHDN, FVKESK. V lost 1 base, J lost 7 bases, and 12 bases lay in between. The CDR3 is 14 residues long. Here the CDR3 reads CASSQAQPAYTQYF. The CDR3 nucleotides are TGTGCCAGCAGCCAAGCTCAACCTGCTTATACGCAGTATTTT.

This clonotype was picked up a small number of times. The gene calls are TRBV6-2 or TRBV6-3 and TRBJ2-1; the D is unclear. V lost 2 bases, J lost 6 bases, and 14 bases lay in between. Germline CDR1 reads MNHEY; CDR2 reads SVGEGT. The CDR3 length is 15 residues. Here the CDR3 DNA reads TGTGCCAGCAGTTACCCCCGGCGGAACTCCAATGAGCAGTTCTTC. It encodes CASSYPRRNSNEQFF.

This chain joins TRBV7-3 and TRBJ1-1; a weak D match, TRBD1 (6 bases). Germline values: CDR1 SGHTA, CDR2 FQGTGA. The ends were cut back, 0 bases at V and 7 bases at J, with 12 bases in the middle. This CDR3 region has 14 residues. CDR3 bases: TGTGCCAGCAGCTTAACCCAGGGGTCCCATGAAGCTTTCTTT. Its translation: CASSLTQGSHEAFF.

The chain employs TRBV3-1 and TRBJ1-1; D not certain. With 7 bases removed from V and 3 bases from J, the gap between germline ends came to 6 bases. The CDR3 is made up of 11 amino acids. CDR1 and CDR2 (germline): LGHDT, YNNKEL (reference sequence). CDR3 amino acids: CASTRDTEAFF. The CDR3, as DNA: TGTGCCAGCACTCGGGACACTGAAGCTTTCTTT.

The J gene is TRBJ2-3, the V gene TRBV6-5, with D tentatively TRBD2 (6 bases). Germline-derived CDR1 and CDR2 are MNHEY and SVGAGI. CDR3 length: 14 residues. V was clipped by 6 bases and J by 1 base, with 11 bases between them. The DNA of the CDR3 is TGTGCCAGCAGGCGACTAGGTGGCACAGATACGCAGTATTTT. Protein: CASRRLGGTDTQYF.

This clonotype was seen at least ten times. This chain connects TRBV7-2 to TRBJ2-7; 7 bases are a match to TRBD2. This CDR3 comprises 15 residues. V dropped 5 bases and J dropped 7; count of bases not matched to a gene: 14. CDR1 is SGHTA, CDR2 FQGNSA, per germline. CDR3 nucleotides: TGTGCCAGCAGCAGAGAAGGCGGGGGAGTGGGAGAGCAGTACTTC. Translation: CASSREGGGVGEQYF.